The 20 T cell receptor beta chains below were found in one sample sequenced in a study of OX40 agonist ivuxolimab in advanced cancers. The protocol was immunoSEQ multiplex PCR, while the TCRdb copy is restricted to in-frame clones and leaves out a portion. The top ten hold just over 5% of the sample, which has some 45,000 clones, less than 90% seen once. The sample was CD4+ or CD8+ T cells sorted from blood, taken in a trial of the OX40 agonist ivuxolimab. These receptors all come from an adult with an advanced solid tumor such as melanoma, head and neck, liver or kidney cancer.

Sample share makes this clone medium-sized. This chain uses TRBV6-6 with TRBJ1-1; the match to TRBD1 covers 8 bases. The length of the CDR3 is 13 residues. After removal of 6 bases from V and 11 bases from J, the junction contained 11 bases not matched to a gene. Per the germline V gene, CDR1 is MNHNY and CDR2 is SVGAGI (reference sequence). CDR3 sequence reads: CASSSDRDYKAFF. As DNA, the CDR3 is TGTGCCAGCAGCTCGGACAGGGATTATAAGGCTTTCTTT.

The chain uses TRBV2 and TRBJ1-3, with a possible D match to TRBD1 (5 bases). The CDR3 covers 17 residues. Germline loops: CDR1 SNHLY, CDR2 FYNNEI. Trimming took 5 bases from V and 1 from J, leaving 18 bases between them. The CDR3 nucleotides read TGTGCCAGCAGTAGGCGGGGCCTTCAAGGATCTGGAAACACCATATATTTT. This gives the protein CASSRRGLQGSGNTIYF.

The J gene is TRBJ2-7, the V gene TRBV5-4; 7 nucleotides align to TRBD2. The J segment lost 1 base and the V segment lost 4 bases, leaving 8 bases of the junction unmatched. CDR1 is SGHNT, CDR2 YYREEE, per germline (reference sequence). The CDR3 is made up of 15 amino acids. Written as DNA, the CDR3 is TGTGCCAGCAGCCTGGGAGGGGTAAATTCCTACGAGCAGTACTTC. Encoded protein: CASSLGGVNSYEQYF.

V and J are TRBV2 and TRBJ2-1, with D tentatively TRBD2 (5 bases). Per germline, CDR1 SNHLY and CDR2 FYNNEI. The CDR3 has 14 amino acids. Between the trimmed V and J ends, which lost 5 bases and 4 bases, there was a span of 12 bases. CDR3 DNA sequence: TGTGCCAGCAGTCCGGGATCTGTGTACAATGAGCAGTTCTTC. Translated: CASSPGSVYNEQFF.

The chain carries TRBV12-5 and TRBJ2-1; D gene uncertain. Germline V lookup: CDR1 LGHNT, CDR2 FRNRAP. V lost 5 bases and J lost 1, with 15 bases in between. CDR3 length: 16 amino acids. The CDR3 reads CASGPNFRKSYNEQFF. In DNA form, the CDR3 reads TGTGCTAGTGGTCCGAATTTCCGAAAATCCTACAATGAGCAGTTCTTC.

The rearrangement joins TRBV5-1 to TRBJ2-1, with D perhaps matching TRBD1 or TRBD2 (5 bases each). The CDR3 has 15 amino acids. Germline-derived CDR1 and CDR2 are SGHRS and YFSETQ. Trimming removed 6 bases from V and 5 bases from J, with 18 bases in between. The CDR3 DNA follows: TGCGCCAGCACCCGGCCCGGGACGGATAACAATGAGCAGTTCTTC. It codes for CASTRPGTDNNEQFF.

The rearrangement links TRBV18 to TRBJ1-2; D is undetermined. CDR3 size: 14 residues. Germline CDR1 is KGHSH and CDR2 is LQKENI. The ends were cut back, 1 base at V and 8 bases at J, with 14 bases in the middle. The CDR3 spells CASSPLSSRRGYTF. CDR3 sequence (DNA): TGTGCCAGCTCACCACTGTCCTCAAGAAGGGGCTACACCTTC.

For the CDR3, the DNA is TGTGCCAGCAGTTGGCGGCCATTGGAAGGCTACACCTTC. Translated, it gives CASSWRPLEGYTF. The V gene is TRBV2, the J gene TRBJ1-2; D uncertain. The CDR3 totals 13 residues. Germline CDR1 reads SNHLY; CDR2 reads FYNNEI. Trimming pared 5 bases from V and 8 bases from J, leaving 15 bases between.

In DNA form, the CDR3 reads TGTGCCAGCAGCTTGGGGATCACGTCCGGGGAGACCCAGTACTTC. Translating gives CASSLGITSGETQYF. This chain joins TRBV7-3 and TRBJ2-5; D is unresolved. The CDR3 sequence is 15 residues long. Germline V CDR1 and CDR2: SGHTA, FQGTGA. V was cut by 3 bases and J by 5 bases, with 16 bases left in between. Full variable domain (outside the CDR3, taken from reference TRBV7-3 and TRBJ2-5): GAGVSQTPSNKVTEKGKYVELRCDPISGHTALYWYRQSLGQGPEFLIYFQGTGAADDSGLPNDRFFAVRPEGSVSTLKIQRTERGDSAVYLCASSLGITSGETQYFGPGTRLLVL.

Here the CDR3 DNA reads TGTGCCAGCAGCCGTCGCGGGGGAACGAATGAAAAACTGTTTTTT. Translation gives CASSRRGGTNEKLFF. This chain uses TRBV9 with TRBJ1-4; a weak D match, TRBD1 (5 bases). Germline V gives CDR1 SGDLS, CDR2 YYNGEE. With 4 bases removed from V and 5 bases from J, the gap between germline ends came to 15 bases. The CDR3 spans 15 residues.

The chain uses TRBV19 and TRBJ2-4; 11 positions agree with TRBD2. Germline V gene sequence: CDR1 LNHDA, CDR2 SQIVND (reference sequence). CDR3 length equals 18 residues. J gave up 9 bases and V 7 bases, and 20 bases lay outside the gene matches. The chain's CDR3 is CASTPTELAGVVAGIQYF. In DNA form, the CDR3 reads TGTGCCAGTACCCCGACGGAACTAGCGGGAGTTGTGGCGGGCATTCAGTACTTC.

This clone was observed a few times. V gene TRBV29-1 combines with J gene TRBJ2-7, with D possibly being TRBD1 (5 bases). V lost 5 bases to trimming and J lost 3 bases, with 11 bases between them. The germline gives CDR1 SQVTM, CDR2 ANQGSEA. CDR3 length: 12 residues. In nucleotides, the CDR3 is TGCAGCGTTCGAACAGGTTACTACGAGCAGTACTTC. Amino acids: CSVRTGYYEQYF.

This sequence joins TRBV5-1 and TRBJ2-7; D is uncertain. V lost 0 bases, J lost 4 bases, and 17 bases lay in between. The length of the CDR3 is 16 residues. CDR1 and CDR2 from the germline V gene are SGHRS and YFSETQ. Here the CDR3 DNA reads TGCGCCAGCAGCTTGGACGGGTTGGATCCCCCTTACGAGCAGTACTTC. Protein sequence: CASSLDGLDPPYEQYF.

This clone was seen only once. The chain couples TRBV2 to TRBJ1-3; no clear D gene. Germline V gives CDR1 SNHLY, CDR2 FYNNEI. The CDR3 extends over 14 amino acids. V lost 8 bases and J lost 0, with 11 bases in between. CDR3 amino acids: CASAQQYSGNTIYF. In DNA form, the CDR3 reads TGTGCCAGCGCACAACAGTACTCTGGAAACACCATATATTTT. The complete variable domain, with remaining parts taken from reference TRBV2 and TRBJ1-3, reads EPEVTQTPSHQVTQMGQEVILRCVPISNHLYFYWYRQILGQKVEFLVSFYNNEISEKSEIFDDQFSVERPDGSNFTLKIRSTKLEDSAMYFCASAQQYSGNTIYFGEGSWLTVV.

The rearrangement uses TRBV27 and TRBJ2-1, with TRBD2 identical over 7 bases. This CDR3 contains 15 residues. From germline, CDR1 is MNHEY and CDR2 SMNVEV (reference sequence). Trimming at V came to 6 bases and at J to 2 bases, leaving 7 bases not matched to a gene. This CDR3 is CASRINGRTYNEQFF. The DNA of the CDR3 is TGTGCCAGCAGGATAAACGGGAGGACCTACAATGAGCAGTTCTTC.

The rearrangement links TRBV7-8 to TRBJ2-5, with D possibly called TRBD1 or TRBD2 (6 bases each). Germline values: CDR1 SGHVS, CDR2 FQNEAQ. The V and J ends lost 1 base and 4 bases respectively, with 13 bases between them. The CDR3 loop spans 15 amino acids. For the CDR3, the DNA is TGTGCCAGCAGCTTAGGGTCTGGAGGGGGAGAGACCCAGTACTTC. Encoded protein: CASSLGSGGGETQYF.

This clone was recorded once. The chain employs TRBV5-1 and TRBJ1-2, with D unclear. V lost 0 bases to trimming and J lost 1 base, with 13 bases between them. Per the germline V gene, CDR1 is SGHRS and CDR2 is YFSETQ. The CDR3 contains 16 residues. In DNA form, the CDR3 reads TGCGCCAGCAGCTTGGGGGTCGGGGTGCTTAACTATGGCTACACCTTC. Its protein is CASSLGVGVLNYGYTF.

V usage is TRBV5-1 and J usage is TRBJ2-7; D not certain. The V end lost 3 bases, the J end lost 6 bases, and 13 bases lay between the germline ends. Germline V gene data show CDR1 as SGHRS and CDR2 as YFSETQ. The CDR3 has 13 amino acids. The CDR3 spells CASSSSTGGEQYF. The CDR3 DNA reads TGCGCCAGCAGCTCCAGTACCGGCGGCGAGCAGTACTTC. Filled out from reference TRBV5-1 and TRBJ2-7, the complete variable domain reads KAGVTQTPRYLIKTRGQQVTLSCSPISGHRSVSWYQQTPGQGLQFLFEYFSETQRNKGNFPGRFSGRQFSNSRSEMNVSTLELGDSALYLCASSSSTGGEQYFGPGTRLTVT.

V gene TRBV28 combines with J gene TRBJ1-6; 7 bases fit TRBD1. Looked up from germline, CDR1 is MDHEN and CDR2 is SYDVKM. V lost 8 bases to trimming and J lost 4 bases; unmatched junction nucleotides: 8. CDR3 size: 15 residues. The CDR3 spells CASVLTGRYNSPLHF. CDR3 DNA sequence: TGTGCCAGCGTATTGACAGGGAGGTATAATTCACCCCTCCACTTT.

This clone was seen once. The chain joins TRBV11-2 to TRBJ2-3; D is ambiguous. Trimming pared 1 base from V and 9 bases from J, leaving 8 bases between. Germline V lookup: CDR1 SGHAT, CDR2 FQNNGV. The CDR3 consists of 12 residues. CDR3 loop: CASSLAKHTQYF. The CDR3 DNA reads TGTGCCAGCAGCTTAGCTAAGCACACGCAGTATTTT.